This TCR beta chain was obtained from a study of post-analysis software for immune sequencing data. This clonotype was counted only a few times. What it recognizes is unknown. The CDR3 runs to 14 residues. CDR1 is SQVTM and CDR2 is ANQGSEA in the germline V gene. V was clipped by 4 bases and J by 4 bases; unmatched bases: 8. Incorporated into the TCR beta cDNA libraries were unique molecular identifiers, which served to reduce PCR and sequencing biases. Around 460,000 cDNA molecules came from around 1 to 9.1 million T cells. TCRdb re-analysed the PCR reads in MiXCR, keeping a single row per CDR3 protein. The sample holds more than 500,000 distinct CDR3 sequences, approximately 31% seen once. General study findings and limits: With TRBV5-6, TRBV5-1 and TRBV20-1 included, five TRBV segments were more frequent in patients than in controls. Same-batch samples co-clustered strongly by F measure.

The V and J genes are TRBV29-1 and TRBJ1-2, with 8 bases fitting TRBD1. The sequence was obtained from a girl aged 2-17 years with multiple sclerosis. The source material was blood. The CDR3 loop is CSVAQGASSYGYTF. CDR3 sequence (DNA): TGCAGCGTTGCCCAGGGGGCGAGTTCCTATGGCTACACCTTC.